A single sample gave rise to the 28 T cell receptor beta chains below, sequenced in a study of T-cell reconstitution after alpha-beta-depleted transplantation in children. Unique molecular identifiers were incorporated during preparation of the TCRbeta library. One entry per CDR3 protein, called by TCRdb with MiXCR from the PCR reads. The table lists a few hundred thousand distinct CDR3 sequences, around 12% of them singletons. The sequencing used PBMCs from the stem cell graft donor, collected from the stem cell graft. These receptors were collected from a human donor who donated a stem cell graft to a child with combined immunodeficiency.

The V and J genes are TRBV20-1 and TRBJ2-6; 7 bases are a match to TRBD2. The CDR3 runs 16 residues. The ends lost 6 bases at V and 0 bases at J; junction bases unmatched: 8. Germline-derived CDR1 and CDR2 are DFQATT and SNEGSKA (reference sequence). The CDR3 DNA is TGCAGTGCGGGCGGGGGAGGCCTCTCTGGGGCCAACGTCCTGACTTTC. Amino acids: CSAGGGGLSGANVLTF.

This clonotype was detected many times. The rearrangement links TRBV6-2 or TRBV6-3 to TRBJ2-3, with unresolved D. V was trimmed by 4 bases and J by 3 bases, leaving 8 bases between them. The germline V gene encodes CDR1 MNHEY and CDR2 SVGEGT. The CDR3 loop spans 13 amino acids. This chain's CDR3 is CASSSKITDTQYF. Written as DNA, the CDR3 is TGTGCCAGCAGTTCCAAAATAACAGATACGCAGTATTTT.

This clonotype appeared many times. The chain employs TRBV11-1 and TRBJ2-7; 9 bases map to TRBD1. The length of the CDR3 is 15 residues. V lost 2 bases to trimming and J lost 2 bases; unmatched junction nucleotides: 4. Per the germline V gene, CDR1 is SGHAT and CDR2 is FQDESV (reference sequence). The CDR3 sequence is CASSLWDRAPYEQYF. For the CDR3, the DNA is TGTGCCAGCAGCTTATGGGACAGGGCCCCCTACGAGCAGTACTTC.

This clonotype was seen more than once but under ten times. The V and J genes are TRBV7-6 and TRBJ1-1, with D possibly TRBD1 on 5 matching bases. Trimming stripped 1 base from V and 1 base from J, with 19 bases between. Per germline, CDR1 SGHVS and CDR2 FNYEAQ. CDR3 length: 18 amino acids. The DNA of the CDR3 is TGTGCCAGCAGCTTAGGGGCCCTCAGGTCGGGGCGGAACACTGAAGCTTTCTTT. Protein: CASSLGALRSGRNTEAFF. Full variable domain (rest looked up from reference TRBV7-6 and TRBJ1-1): GAGVSQSPRYKVTKRGQDVALRCDPISGHVSLYWYRQALGQGPEFLTYFNYEAQQDKSGLPNDRFSAERPEGSISTLTIQRTEQRDSAMYRCASSLGALRSGRNTEAFFGQGTRLTVV.

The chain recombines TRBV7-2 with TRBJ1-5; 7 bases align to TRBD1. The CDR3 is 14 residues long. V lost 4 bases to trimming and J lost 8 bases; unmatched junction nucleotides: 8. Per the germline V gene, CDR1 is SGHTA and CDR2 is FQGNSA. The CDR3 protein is CASSSGQNYKPQHF. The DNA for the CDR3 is TGTGCCAGCAGCTCGGGACAGAACTATAAGCCCCAGCATTTT. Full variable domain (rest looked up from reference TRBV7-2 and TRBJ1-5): GAGVSQSPSNKVTEKGKDVELRCDPISGHTALYWYRQSLGQGLEFLIYFQGNSAPDKSGLPSDRFSAERTGGSVSTLTIQRTQQEDSAVYLCASSSGQNYKPQHFGDGTRLSIL.

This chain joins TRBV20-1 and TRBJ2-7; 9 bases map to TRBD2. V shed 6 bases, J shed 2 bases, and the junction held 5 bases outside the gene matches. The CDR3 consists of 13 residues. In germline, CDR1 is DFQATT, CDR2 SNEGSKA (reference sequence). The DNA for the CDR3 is TGCAGTGCCCGCAGCGGGGGGCCCTACGAGCAGTACTTC. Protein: CSARSGGPYEQYF.

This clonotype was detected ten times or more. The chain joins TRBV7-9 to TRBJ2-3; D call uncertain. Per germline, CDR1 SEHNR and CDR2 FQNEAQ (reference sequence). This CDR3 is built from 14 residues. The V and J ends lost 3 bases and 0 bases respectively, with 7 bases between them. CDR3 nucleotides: TGTGCCAGCAGCTTGGGGTGGAGCACAGATACGCAGTATTTT. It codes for CASSLGWSTDTQYF.

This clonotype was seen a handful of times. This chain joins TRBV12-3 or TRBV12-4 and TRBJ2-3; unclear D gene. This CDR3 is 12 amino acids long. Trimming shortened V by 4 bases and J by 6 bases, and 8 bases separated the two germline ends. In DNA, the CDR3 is TGTGCCAGCAGTTCATCCGTTGATACGCAGTATTTT. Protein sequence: CASSSSVDTQYF.

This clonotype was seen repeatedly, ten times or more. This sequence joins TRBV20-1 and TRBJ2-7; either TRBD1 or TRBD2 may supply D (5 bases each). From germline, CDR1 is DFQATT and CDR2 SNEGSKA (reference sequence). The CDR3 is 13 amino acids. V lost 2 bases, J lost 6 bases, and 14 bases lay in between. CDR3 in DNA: TGCAGTGCTAGACCCACCGGGACGTCCGAGCAGTACTTC. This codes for CSARPTGTSEQYF.

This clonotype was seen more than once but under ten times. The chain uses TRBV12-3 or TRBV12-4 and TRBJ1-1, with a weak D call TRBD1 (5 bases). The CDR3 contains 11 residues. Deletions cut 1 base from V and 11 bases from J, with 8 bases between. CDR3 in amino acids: CASSLGQWAFF. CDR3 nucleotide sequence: TGTGCCAGCAGTTTAGGACAGTGGGCTTTCTTT.

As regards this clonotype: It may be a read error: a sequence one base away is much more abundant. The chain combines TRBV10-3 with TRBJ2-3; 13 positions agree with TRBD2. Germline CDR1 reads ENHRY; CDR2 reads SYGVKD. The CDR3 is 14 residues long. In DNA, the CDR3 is TGTGCCATCGCCGGGACTAGCGGGGCAGATACGCACTATTTT. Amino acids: CAIAGTSGADTHYF.

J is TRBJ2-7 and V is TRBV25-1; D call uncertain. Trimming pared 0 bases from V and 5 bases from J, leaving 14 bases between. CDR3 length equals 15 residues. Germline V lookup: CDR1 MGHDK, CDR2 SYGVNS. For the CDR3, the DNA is TGTGCCAGCAGTGAATATTTCACGTCGTTGGACGAGCAGTACTTC. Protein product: CASSEYFTSLDEQYF.

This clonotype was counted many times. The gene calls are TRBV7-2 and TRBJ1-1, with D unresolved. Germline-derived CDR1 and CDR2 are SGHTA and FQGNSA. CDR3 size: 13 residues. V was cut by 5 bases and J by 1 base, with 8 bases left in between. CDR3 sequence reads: CASSPVPNTEAFF. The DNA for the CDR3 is TGTGCCAGCAGCCCGGTCCCGAACACTGAAGCTTTCTTT.

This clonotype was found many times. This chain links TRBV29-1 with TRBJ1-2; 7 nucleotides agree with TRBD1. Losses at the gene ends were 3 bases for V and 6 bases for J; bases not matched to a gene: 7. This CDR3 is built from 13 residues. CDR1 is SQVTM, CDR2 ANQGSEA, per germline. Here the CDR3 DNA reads TGCAGCGTTGAGACAGGGACCCAGCATGGCTACACCTTC. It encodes CSVETGTQHGYTF. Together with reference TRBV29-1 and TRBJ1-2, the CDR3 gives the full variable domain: SAVISQKPSRDICQRGTSLTIQCQVDSQVTMMFWYRQQPGQSLTLIATANQGSEATYESGFVIDKFPISRPNLTFSTLTVSNMSPEDSSIYLCSVETGTQHGYTFGSGTRLTVV.

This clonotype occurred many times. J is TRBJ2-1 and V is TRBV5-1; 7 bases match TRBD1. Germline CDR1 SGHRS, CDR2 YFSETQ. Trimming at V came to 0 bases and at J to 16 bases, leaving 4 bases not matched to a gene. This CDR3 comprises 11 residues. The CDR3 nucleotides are TGCGCCAGCAGCTTGGGGGGACAGAAATTCTTC. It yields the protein CASSLGGQKFF.

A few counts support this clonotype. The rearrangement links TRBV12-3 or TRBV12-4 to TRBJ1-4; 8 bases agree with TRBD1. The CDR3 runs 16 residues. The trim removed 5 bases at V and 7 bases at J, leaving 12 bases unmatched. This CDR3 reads CASSPPRTGIGEKLFF. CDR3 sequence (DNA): TGTGCCAGCAGTCCGCCCCGGACAGGGATTGGTGAAAAACTGTTTTTT.

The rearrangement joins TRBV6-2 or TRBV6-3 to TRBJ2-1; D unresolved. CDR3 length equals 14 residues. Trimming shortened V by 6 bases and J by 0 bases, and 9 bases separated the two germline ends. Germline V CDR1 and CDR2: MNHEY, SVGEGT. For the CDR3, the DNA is TGTGCCAGCAGCTTTCGAGGCTCCTACAATGAGCAGTTCTTC. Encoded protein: CASSFRGSYNEQFF.

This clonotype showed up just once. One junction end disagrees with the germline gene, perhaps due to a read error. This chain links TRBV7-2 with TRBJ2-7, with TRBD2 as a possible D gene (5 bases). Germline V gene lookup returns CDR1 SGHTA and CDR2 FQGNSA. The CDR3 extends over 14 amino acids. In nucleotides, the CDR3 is TGTGCCAGCAGCTTAGTTTCTAGCAAGGGCGAGCAGTGCTTC. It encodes CASSLVSSKGEQCF.

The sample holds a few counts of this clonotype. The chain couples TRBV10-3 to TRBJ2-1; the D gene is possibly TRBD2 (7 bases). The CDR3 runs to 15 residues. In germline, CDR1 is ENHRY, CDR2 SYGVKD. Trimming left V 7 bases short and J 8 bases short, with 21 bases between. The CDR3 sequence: CAITGGSVGGDEQFF. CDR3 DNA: TGTGCCATCACCGGCGGGAGTGTAGGGGGTGATGAGCAGTTCTTC.

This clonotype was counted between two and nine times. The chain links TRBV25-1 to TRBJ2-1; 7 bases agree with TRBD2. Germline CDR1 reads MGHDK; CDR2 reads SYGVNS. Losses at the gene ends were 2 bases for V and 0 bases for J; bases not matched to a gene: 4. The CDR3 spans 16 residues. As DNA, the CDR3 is TGTGCCAGCAGTGAACTCTCGGGGGGCTCCTACAATGAGCAGTTCTTC. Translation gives CASSELSGGSYNEQFF.

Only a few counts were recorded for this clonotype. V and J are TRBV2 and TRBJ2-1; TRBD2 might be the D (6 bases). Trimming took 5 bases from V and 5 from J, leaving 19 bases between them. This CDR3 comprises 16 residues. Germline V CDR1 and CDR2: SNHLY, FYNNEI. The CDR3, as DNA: TGTGCCAGCAGTACCACCGGAGGGTGGGCCCACAATGAGCAGTTCTTC. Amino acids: CASSTTGGWAHNEQFF.

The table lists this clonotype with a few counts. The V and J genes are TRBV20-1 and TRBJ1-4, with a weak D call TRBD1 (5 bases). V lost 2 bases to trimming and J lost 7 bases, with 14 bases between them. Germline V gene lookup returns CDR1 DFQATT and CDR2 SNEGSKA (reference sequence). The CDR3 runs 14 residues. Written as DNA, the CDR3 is TGCAGTGCTAGATTCCTCAGGGAAGGTGAAAAACTGTTTTTT. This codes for CSARFLREGEKLFF.

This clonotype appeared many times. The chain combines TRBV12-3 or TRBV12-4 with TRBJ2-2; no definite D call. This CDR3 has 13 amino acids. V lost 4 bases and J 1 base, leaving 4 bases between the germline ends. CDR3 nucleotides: TGTGCCAGCAGTTCACAGAACACCGGGGAGCTGTTTTTT. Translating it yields CASSSQNTGELFF.

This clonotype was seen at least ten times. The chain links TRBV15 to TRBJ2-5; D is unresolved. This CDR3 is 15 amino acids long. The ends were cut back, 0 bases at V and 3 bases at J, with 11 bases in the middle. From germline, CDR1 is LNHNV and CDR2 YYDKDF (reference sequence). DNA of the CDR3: TGTGCCACCAGCAGAGATCAGAGACGAGAAGAGACCCAGTACTTC. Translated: CATSRDQRREETQYF.

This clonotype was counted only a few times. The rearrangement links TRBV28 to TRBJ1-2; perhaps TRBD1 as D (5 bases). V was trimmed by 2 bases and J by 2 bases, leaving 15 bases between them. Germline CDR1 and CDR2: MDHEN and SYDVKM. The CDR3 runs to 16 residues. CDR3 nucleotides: TGTGCCAGCAGTTTAGTCTTAGGGACGGGAAACTATGGCTACACCTTC. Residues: CASSLVLGTGNYGYTF.

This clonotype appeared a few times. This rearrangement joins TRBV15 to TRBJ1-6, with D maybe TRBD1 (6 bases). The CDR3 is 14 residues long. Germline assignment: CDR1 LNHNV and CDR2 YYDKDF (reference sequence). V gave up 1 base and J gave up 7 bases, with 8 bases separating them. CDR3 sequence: CATSRGQVNSPLHF. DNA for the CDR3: TGTGCCACCAGCAGAGGACAGGTGAATTCACCCCTCCACTTT. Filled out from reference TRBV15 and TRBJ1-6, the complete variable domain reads DAMVIQNPRYQVTQFGKPVTLSCSQTLNHNVMYWYQQKSSQAPKLLFHYYDKDFNNEADTPDNFQSRRPNTSFCFLDIRSPGLGDTAMYLCATSRGQVNSPLHFGNGTRLTVT.

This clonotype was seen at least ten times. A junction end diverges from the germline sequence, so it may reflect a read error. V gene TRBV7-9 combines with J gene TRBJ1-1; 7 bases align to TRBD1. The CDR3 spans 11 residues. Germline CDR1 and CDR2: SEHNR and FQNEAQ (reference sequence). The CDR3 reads CASSLVQGIVF. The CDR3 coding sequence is TGTGCCAGCAGCTTGGTACAGGGGATCGTCTTT.

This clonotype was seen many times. The CDR3 bases are TGCGCCAGCAGCTTGGAGCCTAGCGGTTCCTACGAGCAGTACTTC. It encodes CASSLEPSGSYEQYF. The rearrangement joins TRBV5-1 to TRBJ2-7; TRBD2 aligns across 7 bases. CDR3 length: 15 residues. Per the germline V gene, CDR1 is SGHRS and CDR2 is YFSETQ. With V trimmed by 0 bases and J by 1 base, 4 bases remained unmatched.